This T cell receptor (beta chain) was sequenced during a study of T cells in Graves' hyperthyroidism and ophthalmopathy. Germline-derived CDR1 and CDR2 are MNHEY and SVGAGI. V was cut by 4 bases and J by 4 bases, with 7 bases left in between. The CDR3 runs 12 residues. Of note for this clonotype: A much larger clone is a single base away; this may be a read error. This CDR3 fails to terminate in the conserved phenylalanine or tryptophan, so it likely reflects a read error.

The patients, who ranged from 18 to 65 in age, presented with newly diagnosed hyperthyroidism lasting under 2 months. Amplification targeted TCR beta CDR3 regions from RNA transcripts. Researchers ran a first-round RT-PCR on the TCR CDR3 using the HTBI primer set. TCRdb re-called the multiplex PCR reads with MiXCR, one entry per CDR3 protein. The sample carries 700,000 to 950,000 distinct CDR3 sequences, about 35% recorded once. The sequenced sample was blood. The source is a woman in her thirties or forties with Graves' hyperthyroidism. The chain combines TRBV6-5 with TRBJ1-2, with D tentatively TRBD1 (5 bases). CDR3 in amino acids: CASSSTAYGYTL. In DNA, the CDR3 is TGTGCCAGCAGTTCGACAGCCTATGGCTACACCCTC.